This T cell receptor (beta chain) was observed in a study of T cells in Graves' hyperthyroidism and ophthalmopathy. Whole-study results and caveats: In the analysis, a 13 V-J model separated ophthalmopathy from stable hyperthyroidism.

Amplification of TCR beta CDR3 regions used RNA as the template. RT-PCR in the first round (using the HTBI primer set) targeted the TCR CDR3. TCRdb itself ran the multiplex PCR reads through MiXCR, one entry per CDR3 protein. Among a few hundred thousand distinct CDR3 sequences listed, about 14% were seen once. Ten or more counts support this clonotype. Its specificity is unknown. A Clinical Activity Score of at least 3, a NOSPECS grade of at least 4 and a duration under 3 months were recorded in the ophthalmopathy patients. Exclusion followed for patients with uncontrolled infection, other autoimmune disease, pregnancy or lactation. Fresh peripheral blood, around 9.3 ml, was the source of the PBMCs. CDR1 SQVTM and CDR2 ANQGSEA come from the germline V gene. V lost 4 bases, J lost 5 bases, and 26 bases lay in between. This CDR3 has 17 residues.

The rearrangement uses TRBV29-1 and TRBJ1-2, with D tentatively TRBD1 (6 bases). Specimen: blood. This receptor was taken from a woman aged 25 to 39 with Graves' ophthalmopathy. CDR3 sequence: CSVVSGAGALVSYGYTF. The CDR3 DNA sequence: TGCAGCGTTGTATCAGGGGCCGGGGCTCTAGTGAGTTATGGCTACACCTTC.